This T cell receptor (beta chain) was profiled in a study of blood T cell repertoires in COVID-19. At the level of the study: Donors in the United States, Italy and Spain gave samples during acute or convalescent COVID-19. T cells, B-cell-depleted T cells, or PBMCs supplied cDNA or gDNA.

V shed 6 bases and J shed 0 bases, with 12 bases lying between them. The CDR3 spans 15 residues. Germline values: CDR1 MNHEY, CDR2 SVGAGI. Seattle's enrolled individuals joined amid active infection and were then monitored longitudinally. As handled by the study authors: Estimation of nucleated cell counts relied on the amplification of reference gene primers. Method: immunoSEQ multiplex PCR; TCRdb's copy keeps in-frame clones and lacks some. That table gives V, J and clone size, and the DNA gave D and trimming. The repertoire consists of under 250,000 clones, with about 82% occurring once and the leading ten covering 5.5% to 6%.

The chain has TRBV6-5 and TRBJ1-3, with TRBD1 as a possible D gene (5 bases). This receptor was taken from a woman at least 80 years old with COVID-19, enrolled during active disease. Sequences were obtained from peripheral blood. The CDR3 is CASRQAPSSGNTIYF. The CDR3 nucleotides are TGTGCCAGCAGACAGGCCCCTTCCTCTGGAAACACCATATATTTT.